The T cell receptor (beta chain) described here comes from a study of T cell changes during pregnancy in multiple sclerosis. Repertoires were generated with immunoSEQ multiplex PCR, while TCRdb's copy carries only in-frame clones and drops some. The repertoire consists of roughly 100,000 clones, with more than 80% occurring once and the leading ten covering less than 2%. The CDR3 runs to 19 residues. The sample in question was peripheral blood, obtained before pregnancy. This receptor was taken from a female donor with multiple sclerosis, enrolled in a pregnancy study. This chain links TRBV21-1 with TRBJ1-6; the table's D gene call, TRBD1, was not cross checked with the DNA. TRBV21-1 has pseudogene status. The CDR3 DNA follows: TGTGCCAGACCCAAGATAGGAACTCTCAGGAAGTCCTATAATTCACCCCTCCACTTT. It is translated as CARPKIGTLRKSYNSPLHF.